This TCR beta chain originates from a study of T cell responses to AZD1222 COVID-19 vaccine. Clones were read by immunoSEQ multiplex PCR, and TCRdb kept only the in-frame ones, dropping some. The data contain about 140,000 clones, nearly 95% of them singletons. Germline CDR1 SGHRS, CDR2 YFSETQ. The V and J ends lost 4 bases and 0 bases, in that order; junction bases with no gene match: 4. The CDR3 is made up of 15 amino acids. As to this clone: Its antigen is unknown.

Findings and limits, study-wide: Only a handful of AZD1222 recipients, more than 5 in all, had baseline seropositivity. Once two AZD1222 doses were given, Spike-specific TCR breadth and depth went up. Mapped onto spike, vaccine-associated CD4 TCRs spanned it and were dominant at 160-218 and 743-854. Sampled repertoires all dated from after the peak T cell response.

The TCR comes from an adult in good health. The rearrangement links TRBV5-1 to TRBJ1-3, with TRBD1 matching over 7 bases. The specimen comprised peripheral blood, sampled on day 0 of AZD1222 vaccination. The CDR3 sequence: CASSEQGSSGNTIYF. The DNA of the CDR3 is TGCGCCAGCAGCGAACAGGGGAGCTCTGGAAACACCATATATTTT.